This entry describes one T cell receptor (beta chain). Produced via immunoSEQ multiplex PCR; TCRdb's table is partial and in-frame only. Here the sample spans 110,000 to 150,000 clones, around 90% being singletons. This specimen belongs to a study of control samples from healthy donors and cancer patients. What was sequenced was blood. The clonotype was recovered from a man in his thirties or forties in good health.

CDR3 nucleotides: TGCGCCAGCAGCCAAGATCTAAACAGGGGGTCCGGGGAGCTGTTTTTT. This translates into CASSQDLNRGSGELFF. The genes are TRBV4-3 and TRBJ2-2; 8 bases fit TRBD1. V shed 0 bases, J shed 6 bases, and the junction held 6 bases outside the gene matches. Germline CDR1 LGHNA, CDR2 YSLEER. The CDR3 extends over 16 amino acids.